This is a list of T cell receptor beta chains from one sample in a study of Graves' ophthalmopathy and Graves' hyperthyroidism. TCRdb recomputed calls from the multiplex PCR reads with MiXCR, one row per CDR3 protein. The data contain approximately 700,000 distinct CDR3 sequences, 40% of them singletons. Sequencing was performed on peripheral blood. Receptors originate from an adult man with Graves' ophthalmopathy. The CDR3 runs from the conserved cysteine through the conserved F or W. Each record gives: J gene, V gene, clone size, CDR3 length, D gene, CDR3 DNA, CDR3 protein. The D gene is left open where the match is weak. Clone size is given for some rows only: seen once, a few or many times, or a class if the clone is expanded.

J gene: TRBJ2-5; V gene: TRBV29-1; clone size: .; CDR3 length: 14; D gene: TRBD2; CDR3 DNA: TGCAGCGTAGCGGGGACCCCCGTCGGAGAGACCCAGTACTTC; CDR3 protein: CSVAGTPVGETQYF
J gene: TRBJ1-1; V gene: TRBV28; clone size: many; CDR3 length: 14; D gene: .; CDR3 DNA: TGTGCCAGCAGCTTATTAGGCGGGAACACTGAAGCTTTCTTT; CDR3 protein: CASSLLGGNTEAFF
J gene: TRBJ1-6; V gene: TRBV7-8; clone size: .; CDR3 length: 15; D gene: TRBD1; CDR3 DNA: TGTGCCAGCAGCTTTACCGGGACAGGGTGGTCACCCCTCCACTTT; CDR3 protein: CASSFTGTGWSPLHF
J gene: TRBJ2-5; V gene: TRBV20-1; clone size: .; CDR3 length: 16; D gene: TRBD2; CDR3 DNA: TGCAGTGCTAGAGATACGGCTAGCGGGAACGGTGAGACCCAGTACTTC; CDR3 protein: CSARDTASGNGETQYF
J gene: TRBJ2-6; V gene: TRBV25-1; clone size: few; CDR3 length: 16; D gene: .; CDR3 DNA: TGTGCCAGCAGTGCTCCGCGTGGCTCTGGGGCCAACGTCCTGACTTTC; CDR3 protein: CASSAPRGSGANVLTF
J gene: TRBJ1-4; V gene: TRBV20-1; clone size: few; CDR3 length: 14; D gene: .; CDR3 DNA: TGCAGTGCTAGAGATGGGAGACTGGAAGAAAAACTGTTTTTT; CDR3 protein: CSARDGRLEEKLFF
J gene: TRBJ1-6; V gene: TRBV15; clone size: .; CDR3 length: 15; D gene: TRBD1; CDR3 DNA: TGTGCCACCTGCAGGGACAGGGCCTATAATTCACTCCTCCACTTT; CDR3 protein: CATCRDRAYNSLLHF
J gene: TRBJ1-5; V gene: TRBV24-1; clone size: few; CDR3 length: 13; D gene: .; CDR3 DNA: TGTGCCAGCAGCCCAGGGGTCAATCAGCCCCAGCATTTT; CDR3 protein: CASSPGVNQPQHF
J gene: TRBJ1-1; V gene: TRBV10-3; clone size: .; CDR3 length: 15; D gene: .; CDR3 DNA: TGTGCCATCAGTGAGGGGGGACGGGGGAGGACTGAAGCTTTCTTT; CDR3 protein: CAISEGGRGRTEAFF
J gene: TRBJ2-7; V gene: TRBV7-6; clone size: many; CDR3 length: 12; D gene: .; CDR3 DNA: TGTGCCAGCAGCTGGGACGGCTACGAGCAGTACTTC; CDR3 protein: CASSWDGYEQYF
J gene: TRBJ2-5; V gene: TRBV7-9; clone size: many; CDR3 length: 14; D gene: .; CDR3 DNA: TGTGCCAGCAGCTTAGGCTGGGGTGCGGAGACCCAGTACTTC; CDR3 protein: CASSLGWGAETQYF
J gene: TRBJ1-2; V gene: TRBV25-1; clone size: .; CDR3 length: 15; D gene: .; CDR3 DNA: TGTGCCAGCAGTGAAGGAGATGGGGCTGGTGGTGGCTACACCTTC; CDR3 protein: CASSEGDGAGGGYTF
J gene: TRBJ1-2; V gene: TRBV6-1; clone size: few; CDR3 length: 14; D gene: .; CDR3 DNA: TGTGCCAGCAGTGAAGCAGGGGGGCGAGGCGGCTACACCTTC; CDR3 protein: CASSEAGGRGGYTF
J gene: TRBJ1-1; V gene: TRBV7-3; clone size: .; CDR3 length: 14; D gene: .; CDR3 DNA: TGTGCCAGCGGGGGGGGGGCGTTTAACACTGAAGCTTTCTTT; CDR3 protein: CASGGGAFNTEAFF
J gene: TRBJ2-5; V gene: TRBV7-2; clone size: few; CDR3 length: 15; D gene: TRBD1; CDR3 DNA: TGTGCCAGCAGCTTTCGGACAGGGGTTGTAGAGACCCAGTACTTC; CDR3 protein: CASSFRTGVVETQYF
J gene: TRBJ1-1; V gene: TRBV5-1; clone size: few; CDR3 length: 13; D gene: .; CDR3 DNA: TGCGCCAGCAGCCCAACAGTACTCACTGAAGCTTTCTTT; CDR3 protein: CASSPTVLTEAFF
J gene: TRBJ1-1; V gene: TRBV10-3; clone size: .; CDR3 length: 14; D gene: TRBD1; CDR3 DNA: TGTGCCAGCTATGGGACAGGGCTTAGCACTGAAGCTTTCTTT; CDR3 protein: CASYGTGLSTEAFF
J gene: TRBJ2-7; V gene: TRBV13; clone size: few; CDR3 length: 16; D gene: TRBD1; CDR3 DNA: TGTGCCAGCAGCCCTGGGGACAGTTTATACTCCTACGAGCAGTACTTC; CDR3 protein: CASSPGDSLYSYEQYF
J gene: TRBJ2-7; V gene: TRBV12-3/TRBV12-4; clone size: .; CDR3 length: 11; D gene: .; CDR3 DNA: TGTGCCGGCAGTTCGGAGAACGAGCAGTACTTC; CDR3 protein: CAGSSENEQYF
J gene: TRBJ2-5; V gene: TRBV20-1; clone size: .; CDR3 length: 17; D gene: TRBD2; CDR3 DNA: TGCAGTGCTAGAGACATAGCGGGGGCCCGTTTCCAAGAGACCCAGTACTTC; CDR3 protein: CSARDIAGARFQETQYF
J gene: TRBJ1-5; V gene: TRBV2; clone size: .; CDR3 length: 14; D gene: .; CDR3 DNA: TGTGCCAGCAGAGTAGGGTCGAGCAATCAGCCCCAGCATTTT; CDR3 protein: CASRVGSSNQPQHF
J gene: TRBJ1-6; V gene: TRBV19; clone size: .; CDR3 length: 15; D gene: .; CDR3 DNA: TGTGCCAGTCGCCAGGCGGACGGAGGCGGTTCACCCCTCCACTTT; CDR3 protein: CASRQADGGGSPLHF
J gene: TRBJ1-5; V gene: TRBV20-1; clone size: .; CDR3 length: 15; D gene: .; CDR3 DNA: TGCAGTGCTAGGGGGGTTTTAGGACGCAATCAGCCCCAGCATTTT; CDR3 protein: CSARGVLGRNQPQHF
J gene: TRBJ1-5; V gene: TRBV12-3/TRBV12-4; clone size: .; CDR3 length: 14; D gene: TRBD1; CDR3 DNA: TGTGCCAGCAGCCAGGGACAGGGGATCCAGCCCCAGCATTTT; CDR3 protein: CASSQGQGIQPQHF
J gene: TRBJ1-2; V gene: TRBV2; clone size: few; CDR3 length: 13; D gene: .; CDR3 DNA: TGTGCCTGGAGCGGCCAGGGGTTCTATGGCTACACCTTC; CDR3 protein: CAWSGQGFYGYTF
J gene: TRBJ1-5; V gene: TRBV4-1; clone size: .; CDR3 length: 16; D gene: TRBD1; CDR3 DNA: TGCGCCAGCAGCCAGGACAGGGGTGTAAGCAATCAGCCCCAGCATTTT; CDR3 protein: CASSQDRGVSNQPQHF
J gene: TRBJ2-7; V gene: TRBV29-1; clone size: many; CDR3 length: 14; D gene: TRBD2; CDR3 DNA: TGCAGCGTTGATGCCGGGGGGGCTGGGTACGAGCAGTACTTC; CDR3 protein: CSVDAGGAGYEQYF
J gene: TRBJ2-5; V gene: TRBV2; clone size: .; CDR3 length: 16; D gene: .; CDR3 DNA: TGTGCCAGCAAGGAAGAGGGATATGCGGGTAGAGAGACCCAGTACTTC; CDR3 protein: CASKEEGYAGRETQYF
J gene: TRBJ2-5; V gene: TRBV7-3; clone size: .; CDR3 length: 17; D gene: TRBD2; CDR3 DNA: TGTGCCAGCTTAGGGTGGGGACTAGCGGGGGGACAAGAGACCCAGTACTTC; CDR3 protein: CASLGWGLAGGQETQYF
J gene: TRBJ1-1; V gene: TRBV29-1; clone size: .; CDR3 length: 16; D gene: TRBD1; CDR3 DNA: TGCAGCGTCCCGGGACAGGGGGCGGGAGGGAACACTGAAGCTTTCTTT; CDR3 protein: CSVPGQGAGGNTEAFF
J gene: TRBJ2-7; V gene: TRBV2; clone size: once; CDR3 length: 12; D gene: .; CDR3 DNA: TGTGCCACCAATCGGGCGGACTACGAGCAGTACTTC; CDR3 protein: CATNRADYEQYF
J gene: TRBJ2-7; V gene: TRBV7-9; clone size: .; CDR3 length: 16; D gene: .; CDR3 DNA: TGTGCCAGCGGGCAAAGGGCGCGTGGGTCAGTTATCGAGCAGTACTTC; CDR3 protein: CASGQRARGSVIEQYF
J gene: TRBJ1-2; V gene: TRBV24-1; clone size: .; CDR3 length: 14; D gene: .; CDR3 DNA: TGTGTCACCAGTTCGGGCACCGCCTTCTATGGCTACACCTTC; CDR3 protein: CVTSSGTAFYGYTF
J gene: TRBJ2-2; V gene: TRBV25-1; clone size: .; CDR3 length: 12; D gene: .; CDR3 DNA: TGTACCAGCAGGGGACTGGCGGGGGAGCTGTTTTTT; CDR3 protein: CTSRGLAGELFF
J gene: TRBJ1-2; V gene: TRBV9; clone size: .; CDR3 length: 12; D gene: .; CDR3 DNA: TGTGCCAGCAGCGAGGACATCTGGGGCTACACCTTC; CDR3 protein: CASSEDIWGYTF
J gene: TRBJ1-6; V gene: TRBV16; clone size: .; CDR3 length: 16; D gene: .; CDR3 DNA: TGTGCCAGCAGCCAAGAGACGGGATCCTATAATTCACCCCTCCACTTT; CDR3 protein: CASSQETGSYNSPLHF
J gene: TRBJ2-7; V gene: TRBV7-9; clone size: few; CDR3 length: 14; D gene: .; CDR3 DNA: TGTGCCAGCAGCTTTACAGGAGCTCACTACGAGCAGTACTTC; CDR3 protein: CASSFTGAHYEQYF
J gene: TRBJ2-7; V gene: TRBV12-3/TRBV12-4; clone size: .; CDR3 length: 17; D gene: TRBD1; CDR3 DNA: TGTGCCAGCAGTTTATGGTCGTCCGGGACAGGGAACTACGAGCAGTACTTC; CDR3 protein: CASSLWSSGTGNYEQYF
J gene: TRBJ1-1; V gene: TRBV20-1; clone size: .; CDR3 length: 13; D gene: TRBD1; CDR3 DNA: TGCAGTCCAAGGGAGGGGGCGAACACTGAAGCTTTCTTT; CDR3 protein: CSPREGANTEAFF
J gene: TRBJ1-5; V gene: TRBV6-1; clone size: .; CDR3 length: 15; D gene: TRBD1; CDR3 DNA: TGTGCCAGCAGTTCCAGACAGGGTATCGCTCAGCCCCAGCATTTT; CDR3 protein: CASSSRQGIAQPQHF
J gene: TRBJ1-5; V gene: TRBV15; clone size: few; CDR3 length: 16; D gene: .; CDR3 DNA: TGTGCCACCAGCAGAGATCGACAGTATAGCAATCAGCCCCAGCATTTT; CDR3 protein: CATSRDRQYSNQPQHF
J gene: TRBJ1-2; V gene: TRBV5-1; clone size: few; CDR3 length: 14; D gene: TRBD1; CDR3 DNA: TGCGCCAGCAGCTCGACGACAGGGGACTATGGCTACACCTTC; CDR3 protein: CASSSTTGDYGYTF
J gene: TRBJ2-5; V gene: TRBV11-2; clone size: once; CDR3 length: 15; D gene: TRBD1; CDR3 DNA: TGTGCCAGCAGCGTTCGGGGCAGGGGGCAAGAGACCCAGTACTTC; CDR3 protein: CASSVRGRGQETQYF
J gene: TRBJ2-2; V gene: TRBV25-1; clone size: .; CDR3 length: 16; D gene: .; CDR3 DNA: TGTGCCAGCAGCCCAATATACAGGGTTCACACCGGGGAGCTGTTTTTT; CDR3 protein: CASSPIYRVHTGELFF
J gene: TRBJ2-5; V gene: TRBV12-3/TRBV12-4; clone size: .; CDR3 length: 15; D gene: .; CDR3 DNA: TGTGCCAGCAGCTTGGGTAGTCAGGGCCGGGAGACCCAGTACTTC; CDR3 protein: CASSLGSQGRETQYF
J gene: TRBJ1-1; V gene: TRBV5-6; clone size: .; CDR3 length: 12; D gene: .; CDR3 DNA: TGTGCCAGCAGCTCTGCGGGGGGCGAAGCTTTCTTT; CDR3 protein: CASSSAGGEAFF